The 20 T cell receptor beta chains below come from one sample, sequenced in a study of blood T cell repertoires in COVID-19. The repertoire was sequenced with immunoSEQ multiplex PCR; TCRdb's copy has only in-frame clones and lacks some. The data show about 330,000 clones, about 86% seen once. The sequencing sample was made of peripheral blood. The receptors here all came from a woman aged 45-59 years with acute or convalescent COVID-19.

V and J are TRBV25-1 and TRBJ1-1; D uncertain. The CDR3 runs 11 residues. Looked up from germline, CDR1 is MGHDK and CDR2 is SYGVNS. V was trimmed by 5 bases and J by 5 bases, leaving 6 bases between them. The CDR3 bases are TGTGCCAGCAGTCCGGGGACTGAAGCTTTCTTT. This sequence encodes CASSPGTEAFF.

V is TRBV19 and J is TRBJ1-1; TRBD1 aligns across 12 bases. CDR3 length equals 15 residues. V was clipped by 6 bases and J by 8 bases; unmatched bases: 10. The V gene's germline CDR1 is LNHDA and CDR2 SQIVND (reference sequence). The CDR3 DNA is TGTGCCAGTAGGGAGTCGGGGACAGGGGGCATGGAAGCTTTCTTT. Translating it yields CASRESGTGGMEAFF.

This clone has more than one count but fewer than ten. The V call is TRBV18, the J call TRBJ2-2, with 9 bases that match TRBD1. The ends lost 5 bases at V and 3 bases at J; junction bases unmatched: 4. CDR3 length equals 15 residues. Per the germline V gene, CDR1 is KGHSH and CDR2 is LQKENI. This CDR3 reads CASSSGTGHTGELFF. CDR3 DNA sequence: TGTGCCAGCTCATCCGGGACAGGGCACACCGGGGAGCTGTTTTTT.

As to this clone: The same CDR3 can be traced to other DNA sequences in this sample. The chain carries TRBV4-1 and TRBJ1-6, with D possibly being TRBD1 (5 bases). The CDR3 has 13 residues. The ends were cut back, 0 bases at V and 10 bases at J, with 7 bases in the middle. Germline lookup yields CDR1 MGHRA and CDR2 YSYEKL. The CDR3, as DNA: TGCGCCAGCAGCCAAGATCAGGGATCACCCCTCCACTTT. This codes for CASSQDQGSPLHF.

This clone is a singleton in its sample. The CDR3 here is CASTLRAESADTQYF. CDR3 DNA sequence: TGCGCCAGCACCCTCCGTGCGGAGAGCGCAGATACGCAGTATTTT. This chain joins TRBV5-1 and TRBJ2-3, with no clear D. The ends were cut back, 6 bases at V and 4 bases at J, with 18 bases in the middle. The CDR3 sequence is 15 residues long. CDR1 and CDR2 (germline): SGHRS, YFSETQ.

This clone was counted once. The V call is TRBV6-1, the J call TRBJ1-1; 8 bases are shared with TRBD1. The CDR3 consists of 17 residues. CDR1 is MNHNS and CDR2 is SASEGT in the germline V gene. Trimming at V came to 3 bases and at J to 3 bases, leaving 12 bases not matched to a gene. The CDR3 nucleotides are TGTGCCAGCAGTGACCGCAGGACAGGGCTTGGGGACACTGAAGCTTTCTTT. This codes for CASSDRRTGLGDTEAFF.

This clone was recorded once. The chain employs TRBV10-3 and TRBJ2-6; 9 nucleotides line up with TRBD1. V was clipped by 11 bases and J by 4 bases; unmatched bases: 6. This CDR3 region has 14 residues. Germline loops: CDR1 ENHRY, CDR2 SYGVKD. CDR3 protein: CASRTGVGANVLTF. The CDR3 DNA follows: TGTGCCTCGCGGACAGGGGTCGGGGCCAACGTCCTGACTTTC.

The chain combines TRBV28 with TRBJ1-1, with 7 bases lining up with TRBD1. V lost 6 bases and J lost 10; bases outside the gene matches: 8. From germline, CDR1 is MDHEN and CDR2 SYDVKM. CDR3 length: 12 amino acids. CDR3 residues: CASSGDSRLAFF. The CDR3 DNA reads as TGTGCCAGCAGCGGGGACAGTAGACTAGCTTTCTTT.

V and J are TRBV7-2 and TRBJ1-1; D is uncertain. The CDR3 covers 14 residues. Deletions cut 2 bases from V and 2 bases from J, with 9 bases between. The germline gives CDR1 SGHTA, CDR2 FQGNSA. The CDR3 region has the DNA TGTGCCAGCAGCTTATCGAGAGTAAACACTGAAGCTTTCTTT. It specifies CASSLSRVNTEAFF. The full variable domain, rest sourced from reference TRBV7-2 and TRBJ1-1, is GAGVSQSPSNKVTEKGKDVELRCDPISGHTALYWYRQSLGQGLEFLIYFQGNSAPDKSGLPSDRFSAERTGGSVSTLTIQRTQQEDSAVYLCASSLSRVNTEAFFGQGTRLTVV.

This clone was detected only a few times. The genes are TRBV5-1 and TRBJ2-2; tentative D call: TRBD1 (6 bases). The V end was cut by 0 bases, the J end by 2 bases, with 11 bases between. The CDR3 loop spans 16 amino acids. Germline V CDR1 and CDR2: SGHRS, YFSETQ. CDR3 in amino acids: CASSLAPGANTGELFF. The CDR3 coding sequence is TGCGCCAGCAGCTTGGCGCCAGGGGCCAACACCGGGGAGCTGTTTTTT.

The J gene is TRBJ1-3, the V gene TRBV19; 9 nucleotides match TRBD1. The CDR3 is made up of 17 amino acids. CDR1 is LNHDA, CDR2 SQIVND, per germline (reference sequence). Losses at the gene ends were 7 bases for V and 2 bases for J; bases not matched to a gene: 12. The DNA of the CDR3 is TGTGCCAGTACCAATACCGGACAGGGGAGACCTGGAAACACCATATATTTT. It is translated as CASTNTGQGRPGNTIYF.

This clone has more than one count but fewer than ten. V usage is TRBV6-5 and J usage is TRBJ1-5, with 10 positions matching TRBD1. J was trimmed by 11 bases and V by 0 bases; bases with no gene match: 1. CDR1 MNHEY and CDR2 SVGAGI come from the germline V gene. CDR3 length: 13 residues. CDR3 bases: TGTGCCAGCAGTTACTCGGGGACAGGGGCCCAGCATTTT. It is translated as CASSYSGTGAQHF.

Here the CDR3 reads CASKNTVNTGELFF. CDR3 nucleotides: TGTGCCAGCAAGAATACTGTAAACACCGGGGAGCTGTTTTTT. The chain couples TRBV2 to TRBJ2-2; D unresolved. V was trimmed by 7 bases and J by 2 bases, leaving 11 bases between them. The CDR3 runs 14 residues. CDR1 and CDR2 (germline): SNHLY, FYNNEI.

The rearrangement links TRBV27 to TRBJ1-2; possibly TRBD1 for D (5 bases). With 6 bases removed from V and 3 bases from J, the gap between germline ends came to 14 bases. This CDR3 is 14 amino acids long. CDR1 is MNHEY, CDR2 SMNVEV, per germline (reference sequence). The CDR3, as DNA: TGTGCCAGCAGATCGACAGTGATACACTATGGCTACACCTTC. Its translation is CASRSTVIHYGYTF.

The chain carries TRBV29-1 and TRBJ2-7, with D perhaps matching TRBD2 (5 bases). The V gene lost 4 bases and the J gene lost 1 base, with 8 bases spanning the gap. Germline V CDR1 and CDR2: SQVTM, ANQGSEA. The length of the CDR3 is 12 residues. This chain's CDR3 is CSVVEASYEQYF. The CDR3 region has the DNA TGCAGCGTTGTGGAGGCGTCCTACGAGCAGTACTTC.

V is TRBV3-1 (or the pseudogene TRBV3-2) and J is TRBJ2-2; a possible D gene is TRBD2 (6 bases). V was pared by 3 bases and J by 6 bases, with 14 bases between. The CDR3 is 15 amino acids. Per germline, CDR1 LGHDT and CDR2 YNNKEL (reference sequence). CDR3 region: CASSHRTTLSGELFF. The CDR3 bases are TGTGCCAGCAGCCATAGGACTACGCTGTCCGGGGAGCTGTTTTTT.

V usage is TRBV4-1 and J usage is TRBJ2-7; D might be TRBD1 (5 bases). Per germline, CDR1 MGHRA and CDR2 YSYEKL. Trimming left V 4 bases short and J 3 bases short, with 13 bases between. The CDR3 sequence is 14 residues long. The CDR3 nucleotides read TGCGCCAGCAGCCTCTCGACGGACAACTACGAGCAGTACGTC. It encodes CASSLSTDNYEQYV.

V usage is TRBV7-2 and J usage is TRBJ2-7, with 9 bases fitting TRBD2. Trimming took 0 bases from V and 3 from J; bases not matched to a gene: 3. The CDR3 covers 15 residues. The germline CDR1 and CDR2 sequences are SGHTA and FQGNSA. CDR3 in DNA: TGTGCCAGCAGCTTAGCAGCTAGCGGGGACTACGAGCAGTACTTC. As protein: CASSLAASGDYEQYF.

The CDR3 coding sequence is TGTGCCAGCAGCCCCCGGACAGACCCTTCGGCCTACGAGCAGTACGTC. It is translated as CASSPRTDPSAYEQYV. This chain links TRBV5-4 with TRBJ2-7; D may be TRBD1 (6 bases). Germline V gene lookup returns CDR1 SGHNT and CDR2 YYREEE (reference sequence). The CDR3 is 16 amino acids. Deletions cut 4 bases from V and 2 bases from J, with 19 bases between.

J is TRBJ1-5 and V is TRBV30, with D uncertain. Germline CDR1 GTSNPN, CDR2 SVGIG (reference sequence). V lost 5 bases and J lost 2, with 13 bases in between. CDR3 length: 14 residues. The CDR3 nucleotides are TGTGCCTGGTCCCGGAGGGCGGGCAATCAGCCCCAGCATTTT. Translated: CAWSRRAGNQPQHF.